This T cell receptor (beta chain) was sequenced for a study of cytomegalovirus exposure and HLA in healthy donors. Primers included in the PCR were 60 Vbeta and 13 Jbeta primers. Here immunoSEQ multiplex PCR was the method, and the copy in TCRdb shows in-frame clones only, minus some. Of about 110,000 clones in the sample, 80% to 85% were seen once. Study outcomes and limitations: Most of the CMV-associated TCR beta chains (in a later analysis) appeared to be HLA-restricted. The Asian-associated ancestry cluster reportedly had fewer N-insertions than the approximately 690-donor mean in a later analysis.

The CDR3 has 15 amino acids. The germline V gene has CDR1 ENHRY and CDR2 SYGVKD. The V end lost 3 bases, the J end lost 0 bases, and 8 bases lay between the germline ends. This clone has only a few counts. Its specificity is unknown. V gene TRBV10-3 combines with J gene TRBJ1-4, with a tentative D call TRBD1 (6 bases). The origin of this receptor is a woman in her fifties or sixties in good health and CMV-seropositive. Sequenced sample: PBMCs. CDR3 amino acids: CAISDQGPTNEKLFF. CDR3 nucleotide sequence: TGTGCCATCAGTGATCAGGGGCCAACTAATGAAAAACTGTTTTTT.